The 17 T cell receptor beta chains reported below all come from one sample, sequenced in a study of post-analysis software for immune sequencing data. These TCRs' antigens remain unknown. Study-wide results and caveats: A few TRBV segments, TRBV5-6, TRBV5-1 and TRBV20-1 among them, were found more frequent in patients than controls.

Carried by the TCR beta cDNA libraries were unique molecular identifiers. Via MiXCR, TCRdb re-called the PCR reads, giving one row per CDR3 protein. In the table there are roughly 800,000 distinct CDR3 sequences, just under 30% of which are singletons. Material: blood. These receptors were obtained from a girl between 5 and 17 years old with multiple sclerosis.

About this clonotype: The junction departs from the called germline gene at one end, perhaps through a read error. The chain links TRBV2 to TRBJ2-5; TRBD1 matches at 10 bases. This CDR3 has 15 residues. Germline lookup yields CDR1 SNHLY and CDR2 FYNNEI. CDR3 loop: CASGEDRGLGETQYF. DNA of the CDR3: TGTGCCAGCGGTGAAGACAGGGGGCTCGGAGAGACCCAGTACTTC.

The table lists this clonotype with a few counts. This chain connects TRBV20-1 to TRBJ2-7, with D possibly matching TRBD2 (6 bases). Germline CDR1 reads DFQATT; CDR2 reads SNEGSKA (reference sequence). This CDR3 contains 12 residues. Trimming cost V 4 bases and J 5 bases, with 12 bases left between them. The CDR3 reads CSATEGQNEQYF. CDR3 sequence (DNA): TGCAGTGCTACGGAGGGCCAAAACGAGCAGTACTTC.

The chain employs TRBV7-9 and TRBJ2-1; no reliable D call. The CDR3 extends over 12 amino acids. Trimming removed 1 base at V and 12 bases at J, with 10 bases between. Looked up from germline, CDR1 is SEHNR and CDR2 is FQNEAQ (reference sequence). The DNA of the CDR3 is TGTGCCAGCAGCTTAGACATCGGCTTGCAGTTCTTC. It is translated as CASSLDIGLQFF.

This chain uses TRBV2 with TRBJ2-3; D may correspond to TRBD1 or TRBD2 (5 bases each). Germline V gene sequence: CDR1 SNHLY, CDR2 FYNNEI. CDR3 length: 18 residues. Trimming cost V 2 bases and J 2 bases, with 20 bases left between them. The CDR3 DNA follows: TGTGCCAGCAGTGAAAGGTCGGGGCTAGCCGCACTCACAGATACGCAGTATTTT. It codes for CASSERSGLAALTDTQYF.

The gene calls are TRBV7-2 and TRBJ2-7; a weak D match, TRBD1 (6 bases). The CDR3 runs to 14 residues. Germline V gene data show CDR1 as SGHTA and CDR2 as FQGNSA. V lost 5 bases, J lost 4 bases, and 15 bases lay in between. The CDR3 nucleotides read TGTGCCAGCAGCCCCCTGGACAGTCGTTACGAGCAGTACTTC. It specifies CASSPLDSRYEQYF.

The DNA of the CDR3 is TGTGCCAGCAGTTTAGACGACAGGGGGCACGGCTACACCTTC. Translation: CASSLDDRGHGYTF. This chain uses TRBV12-3 or TRBV12-4 with TRBJ1-2; 10 bases are a match to TRBD1. This CDR3 is 14 amino acids long. With V trimmed by 1 base and J by 8 bases, 4 bases remained unmatched.

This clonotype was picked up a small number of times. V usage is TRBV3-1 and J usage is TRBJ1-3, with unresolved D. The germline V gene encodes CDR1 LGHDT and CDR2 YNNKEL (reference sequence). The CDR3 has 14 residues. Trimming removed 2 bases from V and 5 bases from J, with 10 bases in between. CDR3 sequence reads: CASSQRADRNTIYF. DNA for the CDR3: TGTGCCAGCAGCCAAAGGGCTGACCGAAACACCATATATTTT.

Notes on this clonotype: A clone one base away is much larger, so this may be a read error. The DNA for the CDR3 is TGCAGCGTAAATACAGGGGACGACTACGAGCAGTTCTTC. It is translated as CSVNTGDDYEQFF. The chain links TRBV29-1 to TRBJ2-4; 7 nucleotides agree with TRBD1. The tail of the sequence fits TRBJ2-1 better, so the J call may be wrong. Germline V gene sequence: CDR1 SQVTM, CDR2 ANQGSEA. The CDR3 length is 13 residues.

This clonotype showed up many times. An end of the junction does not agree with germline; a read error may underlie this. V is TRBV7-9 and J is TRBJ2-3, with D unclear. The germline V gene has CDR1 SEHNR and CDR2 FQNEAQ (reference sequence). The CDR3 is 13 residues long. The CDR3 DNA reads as TGCGCCAGCAGCCCGACGAGCACAGATACGCAGTATTTT. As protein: CASSPTSTDTQYF.

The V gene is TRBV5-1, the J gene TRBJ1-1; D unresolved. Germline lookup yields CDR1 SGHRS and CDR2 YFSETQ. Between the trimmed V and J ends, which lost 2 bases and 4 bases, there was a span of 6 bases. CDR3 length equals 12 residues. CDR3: CASSFGSTEAFF. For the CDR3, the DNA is TGCGCCAGCAGCTTTGGCAGCACTGAAGCTTTCTTT. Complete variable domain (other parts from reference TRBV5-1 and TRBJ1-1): KAGVTQTPRYLIKTRGQQVTLSCSPISGHRSVSWYQQTPGQGLQFLFEYFSETQRNKGNFPGRFSGRQFSNSRSEMNVSTLELGDSALYLCASSFGSTEAFFGQGTRLTVV.

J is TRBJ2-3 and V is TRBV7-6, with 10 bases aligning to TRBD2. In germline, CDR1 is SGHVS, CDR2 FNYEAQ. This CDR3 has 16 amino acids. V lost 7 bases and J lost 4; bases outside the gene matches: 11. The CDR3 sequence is CASNRPQRGGPDTQYF. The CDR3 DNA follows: TGTGCCAGCAACCGCCCCCAGCGGGGGGGCCCAGATACGCAGTATTTT.

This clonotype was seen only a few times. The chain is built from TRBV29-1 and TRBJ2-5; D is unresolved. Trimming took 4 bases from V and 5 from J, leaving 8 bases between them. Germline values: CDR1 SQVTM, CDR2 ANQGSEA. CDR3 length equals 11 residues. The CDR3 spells CSVGGQETQYF. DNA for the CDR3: TGCAGCGTTGGTGGCCAGGAGACCCAGTACTTC.

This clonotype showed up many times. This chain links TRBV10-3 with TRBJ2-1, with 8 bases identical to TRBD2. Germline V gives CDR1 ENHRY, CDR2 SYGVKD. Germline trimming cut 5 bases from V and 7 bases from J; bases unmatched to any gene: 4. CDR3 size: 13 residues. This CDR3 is CAISSREGNEQFF. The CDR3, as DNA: TGTGCCATCAGTAGCCGGGAGGGGAATGAGCAGTTCTTC.

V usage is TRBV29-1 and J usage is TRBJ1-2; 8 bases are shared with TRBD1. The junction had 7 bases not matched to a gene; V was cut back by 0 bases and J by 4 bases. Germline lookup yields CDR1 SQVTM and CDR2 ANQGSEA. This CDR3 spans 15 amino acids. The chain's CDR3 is CSVEDRQGAGYGYTF. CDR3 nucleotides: TGCAGCGTTGAAGATCGTCAGGGGGCGGGCTATGGCTACACCTTC.

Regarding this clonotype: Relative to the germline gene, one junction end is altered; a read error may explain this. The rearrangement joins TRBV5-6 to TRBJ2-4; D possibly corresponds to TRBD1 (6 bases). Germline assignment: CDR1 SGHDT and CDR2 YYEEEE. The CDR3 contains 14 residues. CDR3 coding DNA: TGTCCCAGCAGCTTGGGAACAGGGCGAAACATTCGGTACTTC. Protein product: CPSSLGTGRNIRYF.

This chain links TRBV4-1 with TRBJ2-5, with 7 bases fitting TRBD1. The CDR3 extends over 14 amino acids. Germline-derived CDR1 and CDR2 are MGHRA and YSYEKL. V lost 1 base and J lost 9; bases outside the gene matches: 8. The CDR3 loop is CASSQADREFSQYF. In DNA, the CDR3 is TGCGCCAGCAGCCAAGCCGACAGGGAATTCTCCCAGTACTTC.

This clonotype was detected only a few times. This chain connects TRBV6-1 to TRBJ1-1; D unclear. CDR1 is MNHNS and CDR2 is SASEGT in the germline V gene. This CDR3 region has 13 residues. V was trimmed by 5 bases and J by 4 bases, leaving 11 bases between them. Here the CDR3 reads CASSREAGTEAFF. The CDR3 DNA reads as TGTGCCAGCAGTCGAGAAGCTGGCACTGAAGCTTTCTTT.